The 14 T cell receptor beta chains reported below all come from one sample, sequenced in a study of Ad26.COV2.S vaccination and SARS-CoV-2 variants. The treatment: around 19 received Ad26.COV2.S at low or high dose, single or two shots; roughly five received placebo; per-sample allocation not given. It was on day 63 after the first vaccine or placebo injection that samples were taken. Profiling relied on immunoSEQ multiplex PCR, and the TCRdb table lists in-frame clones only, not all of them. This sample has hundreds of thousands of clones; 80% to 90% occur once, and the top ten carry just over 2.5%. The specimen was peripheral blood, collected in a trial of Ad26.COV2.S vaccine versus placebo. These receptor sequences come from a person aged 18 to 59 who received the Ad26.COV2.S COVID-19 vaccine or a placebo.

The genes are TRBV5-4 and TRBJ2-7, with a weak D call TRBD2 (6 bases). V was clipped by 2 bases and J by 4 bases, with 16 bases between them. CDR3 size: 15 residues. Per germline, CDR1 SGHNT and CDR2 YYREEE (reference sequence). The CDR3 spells CASSLRGTLPYEQYF. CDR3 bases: TGTGCCAGCAGCTTACGCGGGACTCTCCCTTACGAGCAGTACTTC.

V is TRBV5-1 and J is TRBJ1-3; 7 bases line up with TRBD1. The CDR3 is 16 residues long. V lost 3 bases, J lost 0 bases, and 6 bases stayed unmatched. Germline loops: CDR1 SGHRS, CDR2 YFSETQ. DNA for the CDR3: TGCGCCAGCAGCTGGGACAGAGCTAACTCTGGAAACACCATATATTTT. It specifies CASSWDRANSGNTIYF. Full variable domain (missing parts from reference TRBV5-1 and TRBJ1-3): KAGVTQTPRYLIKTRGQQVTLSCSPISGHRSVSWYQQTPGQGLQFLFEYFSETQRNKGNFPGRFSGRQFSNSRSEMNVSTLELGDSALYLCASSWDRANSGNTIYFGEGSWLTVV.

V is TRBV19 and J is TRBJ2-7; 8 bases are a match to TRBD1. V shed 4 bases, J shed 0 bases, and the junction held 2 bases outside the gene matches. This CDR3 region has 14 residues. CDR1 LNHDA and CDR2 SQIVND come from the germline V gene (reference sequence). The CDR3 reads CASSTDRVSYEQYF. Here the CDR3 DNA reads TGTGCCAGTAGTACGGACAGGGTCTCCTACGAGCAGTACTTC.

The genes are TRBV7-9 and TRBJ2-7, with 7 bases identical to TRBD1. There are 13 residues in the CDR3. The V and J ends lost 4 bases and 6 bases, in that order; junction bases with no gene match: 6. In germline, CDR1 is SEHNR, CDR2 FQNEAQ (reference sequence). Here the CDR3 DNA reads TGTGCCAGCAGCTCGGGACAGTGGTCCGAGCAGTACGTC. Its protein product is CASSSGQWSEQYV.

CDR3 coding DNA: TGTGCCAGCAGCCGGACAGTGGGAGGTCAGCCCCAGCATTTT. It codes for CASSRTVGGQPQHF. The chain recombines TRBV6-4 with TRBJ1-5, with a possible D match to TRBD1 (6 bases). Germline CDR1 is MRHNA and CDR2 is SNTAGT. The ends were cut back, 6 bases at V and 6 bases at J, with 15 bases in the middle. The CDR3 spans 14 residues.

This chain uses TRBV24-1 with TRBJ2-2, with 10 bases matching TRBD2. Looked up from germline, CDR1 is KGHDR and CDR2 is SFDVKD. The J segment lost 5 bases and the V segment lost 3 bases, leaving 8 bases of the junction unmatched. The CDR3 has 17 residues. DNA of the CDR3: TGTGCCACCAGTGATCCCCCAGCGGGAGGGCCGACCGGGGAGCTGTTTTTT. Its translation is CATSDPPAGGPTGELFF.

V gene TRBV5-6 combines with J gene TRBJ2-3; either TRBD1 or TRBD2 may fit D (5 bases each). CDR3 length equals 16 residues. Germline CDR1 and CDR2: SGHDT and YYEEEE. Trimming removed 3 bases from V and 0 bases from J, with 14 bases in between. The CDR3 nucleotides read TGTGCCAGCAGCTCGCCGGGACGGGCAAGCACAGATACGCAGTATTTT. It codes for CASSSPGRASTDTQYF.

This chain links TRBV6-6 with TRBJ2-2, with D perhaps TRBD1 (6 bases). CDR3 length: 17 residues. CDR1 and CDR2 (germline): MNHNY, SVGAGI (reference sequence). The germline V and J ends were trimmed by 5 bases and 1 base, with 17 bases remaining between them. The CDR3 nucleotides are TGTGCCAGCAGTCACCCTCAGGGGTGGGGGAACACCGGGGAGCTGTTTTTT. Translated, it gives CASSHPQGWGNTGELFF.

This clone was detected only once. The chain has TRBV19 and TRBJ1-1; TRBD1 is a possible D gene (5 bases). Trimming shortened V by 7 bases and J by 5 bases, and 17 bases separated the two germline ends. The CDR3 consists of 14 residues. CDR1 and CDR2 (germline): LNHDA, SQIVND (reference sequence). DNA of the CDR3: TGTGCCAGTAAAGTTCCGGGACGCCAGACTGAAGCTTTCTTT. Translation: CASKVPGRQTEAFF.

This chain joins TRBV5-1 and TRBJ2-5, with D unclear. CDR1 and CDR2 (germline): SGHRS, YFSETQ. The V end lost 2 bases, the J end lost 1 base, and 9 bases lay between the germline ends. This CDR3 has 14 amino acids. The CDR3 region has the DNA TGCGCCAGCAGCTTACAGAATTTCCAAGAGACCCAGTACTTC. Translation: CASSLQNFQETQYF.

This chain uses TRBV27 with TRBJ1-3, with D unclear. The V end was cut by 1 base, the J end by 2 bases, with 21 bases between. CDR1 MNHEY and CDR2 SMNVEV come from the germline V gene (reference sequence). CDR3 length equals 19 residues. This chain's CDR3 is CASSLLSPRIGDPGNTIYF. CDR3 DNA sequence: TGTGCCAGCAGTTTATTATCCCCCCGAATCGGAGATCCTGGAAACACCATATATTTT.

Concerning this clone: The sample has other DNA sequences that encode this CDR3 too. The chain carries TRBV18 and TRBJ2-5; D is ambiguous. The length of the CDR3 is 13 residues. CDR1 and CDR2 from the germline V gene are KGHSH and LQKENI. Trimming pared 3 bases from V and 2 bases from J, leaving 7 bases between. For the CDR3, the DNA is TGTGCCAGCTCACCCCCGGGTCAAGAGACCCAGTACTTC. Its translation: CASSPPGQETQYF.

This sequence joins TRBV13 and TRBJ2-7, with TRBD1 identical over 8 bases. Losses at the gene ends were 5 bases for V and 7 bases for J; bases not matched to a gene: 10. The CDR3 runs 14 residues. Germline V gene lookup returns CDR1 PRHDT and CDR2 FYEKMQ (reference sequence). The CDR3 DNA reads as TGTGCCAGCAGCCACGGACAGGGAATTCGGGAGCAGTACTTC. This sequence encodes CASSHGQGIREQYF.

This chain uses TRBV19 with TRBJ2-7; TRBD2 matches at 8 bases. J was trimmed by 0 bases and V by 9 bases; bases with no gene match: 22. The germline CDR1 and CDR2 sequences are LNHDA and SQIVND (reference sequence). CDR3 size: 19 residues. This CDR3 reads CARANGKQASGGNSYEQYV. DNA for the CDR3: TGTGCCAGGGCCAACGGGAAACAAGCCAGCGGGGGAAACTCCTACGAGCAGTACGTC.